Presented here are 27 T cell receptor beta chains from one specimen sequenced in a study of monozygotic twins with inflammatory bowel disease. Following a re-call of the 5' RACE reads, TCRdb has one entry per CDR3 protein and lacks DNA. The sample has 400,000 or so distinct CDR3 sequences. Sequenced: blood. All receptors derive from a human donor with ulcerative colitis or Crohn's disease, or a healthy co-twin of an affected twin (not recorded which).

J is TRBJ2-3 and V is TRBV10-3; without DNA, the TCRdb call of TRBD1 cannot be checked. This CDR3 comprises 13 residues. Per the germline V gene, CDR1 is ENHRY and CDR2 is SYGVKD. This chain's CDR3 is CAINRGDTDTQYF.

J is TRBJ2-1 and V is TRBV29-1; lacking DNA, the TRBD1 call made by TCRdb goes unchecked. The CDR3 loop spans 13 amino acids. Germline V gives CDR1 SQVTM, CDR2 ANQGSEA. The chain's CDR3 is CSVPGRGGNEQFF.

The V call is TRBV20-1, the J call TRBJ2-7. The CDR3 has 13 amino acids. Germline CDR1 and CDR2: DFQATT and SNEGSKA (reference sequence). The CDR3 loop reads CSAIREFGYEQYF.

The chain has TRBV20-1 and TRBJ1-1. CDR3 length: 13 residues. Germline CDR1 reads DFQATT; CDR2 reads SNEGSKA (reference sequence). CDR3 sequence reads: CSAKLATNTEAFF.

The chain employs TRBV5-1 and TRBJ2-3; there is no DNA to check the TCRdb D call of TRBD1. Germline V gene sequence: CDR1 SGHRS, CDR2 YFSETQ. The CDR3 has 16 residues. The CDR3 reads CASSVGTGTSTDTQYF. The variable domain in full, completed from reference TRBV5-1 and TRBJ2-3, reads KAGVTQTPRYLIKTRGQQVTLSCSPISGHRSVSWYQQTPGQGLQFLFEYFSETQRNKGNFPGRFSGRQFSNSRSEMNVSTLELGDSALYLCASSVGTGTSTDTQYFGPGTRLTVL.

The chain employs TRBV25-1 and TRBJ1-1; absent DNA, TCRdb's TRBD1 call cannot be checked. Looked up from germline, CDR1 is MGHDK and CDR2 is SYGVNS. This CDR3 contains 15 residues. The CDR3 spells CASSEAGQVNTEAFF.

CDR3 residues: CASSLDSPYDSSSPLHF. This chain links TRBV5-1 with TRBJ1-6; TCRdb outputs TRBD1, but without DNA this stays unchecked. The CDR3 covers 17 residues. The germline V gene encodes CDR1 SGHRS and CDR2 YFSETQ.

The genes are TRBV7-6 and TRBJ2-1. This CDR3 contains 16 residues. CDR1 is SGHVS and CDR2 is FNYEAQ in the germline V gene. The CDR3 loop reads CASSLNAQGSYNEQFF.

The chain has TRBV9 and TRBJ2-7; TCRdb names TRBD1, which stays unverified in the absence of DNA. This CDR3 has 14 amino acids. The germline V gene has CDR1 SGDLS and CDR2 YYNGEE. The CDR3 loop reads CASSAGTESYEQYF.

V gene TRBV6-5 combines with J gene TRBJ1-2; the TCRdb D gene call, TRBD1, has no DNA to confirm it. The CDR3 is 14 amino acids. CDR1 and CDR2 (germline): MNHEY, SVGAGI. CDR3 sequence: CASSYSGRVGGYTF.

The V gene is TRBV6-1, the J gene TRBJ2-7; TCRdb picks TRBD1, but there is no DNA to check that call. This CDR3 has 17 residues. The germline gives CDR1 MNHNS, CDR2 SASEGT. The CDR3 loop reads CASSDAPGQGNSYEQYF.

The rearrangement links TRBV5-6 to TRBJ2-1. This CDR3 has 15 residues. The germline V gene has CDR1 SGHDT and CDR2 YYEEEE. The CDR3: CASSSLQSSYNEQFF.

The V and J genes are TRBV29-1 and TRBJ2-5. The length of the CDR3 is 12 residues. CDR1 and CDR2 (germline): SQVTM, ANQGSEA. This CDR3 reads CSVEEREETQYF.

This chain connects TRBV6-5 to TRBJ1-2. This CDR3 has 11 amino acids. CDR1 is MNHEY, CDR2 SVGAGI, per germline. The CDR3 protein is CASSYGVGYTF.

This rearrangement joins TRBV12-3 or TRBV12-4 to TRBJ1-1; there is no DNA to check the TCRdb D call of TRBD1. This CDR3 is built from 14 residues. CDR3 residues: CASLETGSQSGAFF.

The rearrangement joins TRBV30 to TRBJ1-6. From germline, CDR1 is GTSNPN and CDR2 SVGIG (reference sequence). The CDR3 is 12 residues long. CDR3 sequence reads: CAWSPLTPPVHF. Full variable domain (outside the CDR3, taken from reference TRBV30 and TRBJ1-6): SQTIHQWPATLVQPVGSPLSLECTVEGTSNPNLYWYRQAAGRGLQLLFYSVGIGQISSEVPQNLSASRPQDRQFILSSKKLLLSDSGFYLCAWSPLTPPVHFGNGTRLTVT.

The genes are TRBV14 and TRBJ1-2; TCRdb calls TRBD1, which cannot be checked without DNA. The CDR3 extends over 14 amino acids. Germline V gives CDR1 SGHDN, CDR2 FVKESK. Here the CDR3 reads CASSRWQGANGYTF.

The CDR3 sequence is CSVAGDRGKETQYF. The chain employs TRBV29-1 and TRBJ2-5; the TRBD1 assignment by TCRdb is unverifiable without DNA. This CDR3 spans 14 amino acids. Germline assignment: CDR1 SQVTM and CDR2 ANQGSEA.

The rearrangement joins TRBV20-1 to TRBJ1-4. The CDR3 contains 12 residues. Germline V gene sequence: CDR1 DFQATT, CDR2 SNEGSKA (reference sequence). The CDR3 reads CSAYLRVEKLFF.

The genes are TRBV20-1 and TRBJ2-7. The CDR3 sequence is 11 residues long. Germline V gene sequence: CDR1 DFQATT, CDR2 SNEGSKA (reference sequence). The CDR3 protein is CSADIMYEQYF.

This chain connects TRBV2 to TRBJ1-5. CDR1 is SNHLY, CDR2 FYNNEI, per germline. This CDR3 is built from 15 residues. The CDR3 reads CASSEFGGGGQPQHF.

The V call is TRBV28, the J call TRBJ1-6. Germline-derived CDR1 and CDR2 are MDHEN and SYDVKM. This CDR3 has 14 amino acids. The CDR3 reads CASRPGPTNSPLHF.

The CDR3 spells CASSLFGVLLAKNIQYF. The V and J genes are TRBV27 and TRBJ2-4. This CDR3 contains 17 residues. Germline CDR1 and CDR2: MNHEY and SMNVEV (reference sequence).

The CDR3 sequence: CSARSPLTNSYEQYF. The chain joins TRBV20-1 to TRBJ2-7; TCRdb names TRBD2, which stays unverified in the absence of DNA. CDR3 length equals 15 residues. Germline V gene sequence: CDR1 DFQATT, CDR2 SNEGSKA (reference sequence).

This rearrangement joins TRBV12-3 or TRBV12-4 to TRBJ1-2. The CDR3 contains 12 residues. CDR3 region: CASSSGSRGYTF.

The chain joins TRBV29-1 to TRBJ2-2; TCRdb's D call of TRBD1 is untestable without DNA. Germline loops: CDR1 SQVTM, CDR2 ANQGSEA. The CDR3 runs to 14 residues. The CDR3 reads CSVATGGDTGELFF.

The V and J genes are TRBV14 and TRBJ2-7; TCRdb names TRBD2, which stays unverified in the absence of DNA. The CDR3 runs 14 residues. Germline lookup yields CDR1 SGHDN and CDR2 FVKESK. CDR3 residues: CASSRWTAVEEQYF.